Listed below are T cell receptor beta chains from one sample, sequenced in a study of CD4 and CD8 cells across lung adenocarcinoma regions. Each CDR3 protein is one row after TCRdb ran MiXCR on the PCR reads. The sample lists around 25,000 distinct CDR3 sequences; approximately 51% were seen once. Sample: CD8+ T cells from the center of a lung tumor. Source of these receptors: a male donor with lung adenocarcinoma. The CD4 and CD8 labels of this study may be unreliable. Both conserved end residues are trimmed from each CDR3.

v_call: TRBV6-1; j_call: TRBJ2-7; cdr3_aa: ASSTYLRGQATYEQY
v_call: TRBV6-5; j_call: TRBJ2-4; cdr3_aa: ASSYRTSGGQSTQY
v_call: TRBV12-5; j_call: TRBJ2-3; cdr3_aa: ASGLVLFGLGRTSTDTQY
v_call: TRBV10-3; j_call: TRBJ2-1; cdr3_aa: AISLGTSARNEQF
v_call: TRBV6-5; j_call: TRBJ2-1; cdr3_aa: ASSSQNEQF
v_call: TRBV5-1; j_call: NA; cdr3_aa: ASSLAIGGEQY
v_call: TRBV6-1; j_call: TRBJ2-3; cdr3_aa: ASSDHWRGGVSDTQY
v_call: TRBV6-1; j_call: TRBJ2-5; cdr3_aa: AGGDGGGDRDTQY
v_call: TRBV10-2; j_call: NA; cdr3_aa: ASSGRGRKDTQY
v_call: TRBV6-1; j_call: TRBJ2-5; cdr3_aa: ASREAGAGDRETQY
v_call: TRBV10-1; j_call: NA; cdr3_aa: ASSAASEYEQY
v_call: TRBV6-8; j_call: TRBJ2-6; cdr3_aa: ASSTYRGQPGANVLT
v_call: TRBV27; j_call: TRBJ2-3; cdr3_aa: ASSFYSTNMQY
v_call: TRBV10-3; j_call: TRBJ2-1; cdr3_aa: AISESESEGGNEQF
v_call: TRBV27; j_call: NA; cdr3_aa: ASSRYRGTYEQY
v_call: TRBV6-5; j_call: TRBJ1-1; cdr3_aa: ASSSNYNTEAF
v_call: TRBV6-1; j_call: TRBJ2-3; cdr3_aa: ASGQDGKDMQY
v_call: TRBV10-1; j_call: TRBJ2-4; cdr3_aa: ASSAMGGGAKDTQY
v_call: TRBV6-1; j_call: TRBJ1-3; cdr3_aa: ASRLDTIY
v_call: TRBV12-3/TRBV12-4; j_call: TRBJ2-6; cdr3_aa: ASSLSFRTGIFSGANVLT
v_call: TRBV10-1; j_call: TRBJ2-3; cdr3_aa: ASSGRDVGGTNIQY
v_call: TRBV20-1; j_call: TRBJ2-1; cdr3_aa: SAGLLQGGEL
v_call: TRBV6-1; j_call: NA; cdr3_aa: ASSESASGSLAQY
v_call: TRBV6-5; j_call: TRBJ2-1; cdr3_aa: ASSYSVSGDRASGRNEQF
v_call: TRBV7-2; j_call: TRBJ2-3; cdr3_aa: ASSSGLVVDTQY
v_call: TRBV6-1; j_call: TRBJ2-5; cdr3_aa: ASSARGPPETQY
v_call: TRBV10-1; j_call: TRBJ2-1; cdr3_aa: ASSDTSGTQL
v_call: TRBV15; j_call: NA; cdr3_aa: ATSRDWVAGEDEQY
v_call: TRBV4-1; j_call: TRBJ1-2; cdr3_aa: ASSPSEVGNYGYT